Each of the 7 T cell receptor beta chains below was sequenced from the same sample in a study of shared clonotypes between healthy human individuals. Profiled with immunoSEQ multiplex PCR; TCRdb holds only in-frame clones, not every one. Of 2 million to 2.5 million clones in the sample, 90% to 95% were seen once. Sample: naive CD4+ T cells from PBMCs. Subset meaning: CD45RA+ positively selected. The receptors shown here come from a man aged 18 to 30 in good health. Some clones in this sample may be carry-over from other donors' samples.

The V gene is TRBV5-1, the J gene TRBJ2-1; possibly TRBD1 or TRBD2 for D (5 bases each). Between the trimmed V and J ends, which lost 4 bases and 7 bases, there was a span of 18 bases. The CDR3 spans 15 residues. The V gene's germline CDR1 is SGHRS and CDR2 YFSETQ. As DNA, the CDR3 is TGCGCCAGCAGCATAGGGACGAGGGTAGGAAATGAGCAGTTCTTC. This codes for CASSIGTRVGNEQFF.

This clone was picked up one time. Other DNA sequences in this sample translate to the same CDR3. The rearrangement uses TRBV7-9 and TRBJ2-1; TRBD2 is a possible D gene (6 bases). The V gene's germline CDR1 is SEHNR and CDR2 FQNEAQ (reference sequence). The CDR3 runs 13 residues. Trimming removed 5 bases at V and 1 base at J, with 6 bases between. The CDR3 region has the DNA TGTGCCAGCAGCCGGGGGTCCTACAATGAGCAGTTCTTC. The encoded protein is CASSRGSYNEQFF.

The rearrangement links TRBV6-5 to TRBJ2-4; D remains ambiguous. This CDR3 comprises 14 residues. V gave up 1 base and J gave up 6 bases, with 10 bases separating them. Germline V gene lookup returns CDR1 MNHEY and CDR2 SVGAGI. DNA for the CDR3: TGTGCCAGCAGTTACTTAGCCAAGGGAAACATTCAGTACTTC. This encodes CASSYLAKGNIQYF.

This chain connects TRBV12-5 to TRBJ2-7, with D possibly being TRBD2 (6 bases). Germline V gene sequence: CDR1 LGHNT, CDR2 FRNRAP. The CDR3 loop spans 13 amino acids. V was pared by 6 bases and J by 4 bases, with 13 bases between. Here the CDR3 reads CASGSGLPYEQYF. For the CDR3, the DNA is TGTGCTAGTGGATCCGGACTACCGTACGAGCAGTACTTC.

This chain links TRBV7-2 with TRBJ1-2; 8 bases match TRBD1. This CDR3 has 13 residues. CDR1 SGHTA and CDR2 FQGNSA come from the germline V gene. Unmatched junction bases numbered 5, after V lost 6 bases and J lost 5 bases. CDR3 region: CASRPGTGYGYTF. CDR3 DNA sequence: TGTGCCAGCAGGCCCGGGACAGGTTATGGCTACACCTTC. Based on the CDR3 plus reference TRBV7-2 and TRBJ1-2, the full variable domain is GAGVSQSPSNKVTEKGKDVELRCDPISGHTALYWYRQSLGQGLEFLIYFQGNSAPDKSGLPSDRFSAERTGGSVSTLTIQRTQQEDSAVYLCASRPGTGYGYTFGSGTRLTVV.

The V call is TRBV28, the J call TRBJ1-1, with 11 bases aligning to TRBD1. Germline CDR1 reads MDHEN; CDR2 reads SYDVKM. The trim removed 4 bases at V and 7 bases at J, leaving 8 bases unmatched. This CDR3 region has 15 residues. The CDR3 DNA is TGTGCCAGCAGTTCGACCGGACAGGGGGCTCTTGAAGCTTTCTTT. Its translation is CASSSTGQGALEAFF. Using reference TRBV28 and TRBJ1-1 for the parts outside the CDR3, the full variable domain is DVKVTQSSRYLVKRTGEKVFLECVQDMDHENMFWYRQDPGLGLRLIYFSYDVKMKEKGDIPEGYSVSREKKERFSLILESASTNQTSMYLCASSSTGQGALEAFFGQGTRLTVV.

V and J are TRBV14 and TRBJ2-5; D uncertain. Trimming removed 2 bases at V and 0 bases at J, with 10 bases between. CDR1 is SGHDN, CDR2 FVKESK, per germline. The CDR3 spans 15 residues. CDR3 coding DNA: TGTGCCAGCAGCCAACTTGACGTGAACCAAGAGACCCAGTACTTC. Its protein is CASSQLDVNQETQYF.